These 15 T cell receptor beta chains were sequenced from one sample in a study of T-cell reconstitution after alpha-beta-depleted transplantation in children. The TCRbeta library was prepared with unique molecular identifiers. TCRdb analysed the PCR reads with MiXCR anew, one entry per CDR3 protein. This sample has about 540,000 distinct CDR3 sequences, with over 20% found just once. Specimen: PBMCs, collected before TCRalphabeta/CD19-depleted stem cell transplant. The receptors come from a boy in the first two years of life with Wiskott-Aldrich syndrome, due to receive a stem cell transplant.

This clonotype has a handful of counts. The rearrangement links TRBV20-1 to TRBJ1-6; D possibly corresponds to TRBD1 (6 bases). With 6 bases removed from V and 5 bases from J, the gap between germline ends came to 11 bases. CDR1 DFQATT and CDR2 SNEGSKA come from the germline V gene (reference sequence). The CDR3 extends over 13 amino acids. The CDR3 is CSARQANNSPLHF. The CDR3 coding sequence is TGCAGTGCAAGACAGGCCAATAATTCACCCCTCCACTTT.

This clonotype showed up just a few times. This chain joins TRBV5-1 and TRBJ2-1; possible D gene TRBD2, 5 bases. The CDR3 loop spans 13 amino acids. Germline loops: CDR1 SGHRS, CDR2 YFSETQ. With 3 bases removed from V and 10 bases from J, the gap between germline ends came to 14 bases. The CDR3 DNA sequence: TGCGCCAGCAGCTCAAGGACTTCCAAGGAGCAGTTCTTC. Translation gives CASSSRTSKEQFF.

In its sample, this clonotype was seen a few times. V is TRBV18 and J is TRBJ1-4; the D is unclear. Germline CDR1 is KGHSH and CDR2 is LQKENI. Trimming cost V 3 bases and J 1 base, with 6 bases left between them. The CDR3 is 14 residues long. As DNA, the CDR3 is TGTGCCAGCTCACCCCAGAGAACTAATGAAAAACTGTTTTTT. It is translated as CASSPQRTNEKLFF.

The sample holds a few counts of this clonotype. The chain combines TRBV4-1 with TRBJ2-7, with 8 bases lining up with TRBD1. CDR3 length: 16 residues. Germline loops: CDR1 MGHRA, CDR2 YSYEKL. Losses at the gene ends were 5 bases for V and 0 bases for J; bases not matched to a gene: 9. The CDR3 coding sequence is TGCGCCAGCAGCTCTCGCGGACAGGGAGGCTCCTACGAGCAGTACTTC. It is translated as CASSSRGQGGSYEQYF.

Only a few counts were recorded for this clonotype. For the CDR3, the DNA is TGTGCCCTCACAAGGACAATTTTCTATGGCTACACCTTC. It encodes CALTRTIFYGYTF. The chain carries TRBV30 and TRBJ1-2, with a weak D call TRBD1 (5 bases). The V and J ends lost 8 bases and 4 bases respectively, with 17 bases between them. This CDR3 region has 13 residues. CDR1 GTSNPN and CDR2 SVGIG come from the germline V gene (reference sequence).

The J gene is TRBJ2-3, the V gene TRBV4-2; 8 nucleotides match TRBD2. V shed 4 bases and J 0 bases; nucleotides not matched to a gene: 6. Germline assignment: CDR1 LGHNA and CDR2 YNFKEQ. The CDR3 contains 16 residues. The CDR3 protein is CASSPVSGTSTDTQYF. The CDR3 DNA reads TGTGCCAGCAGCCCCGTTAGCGGGACTAGCACAGATACGCAGTATTTT.

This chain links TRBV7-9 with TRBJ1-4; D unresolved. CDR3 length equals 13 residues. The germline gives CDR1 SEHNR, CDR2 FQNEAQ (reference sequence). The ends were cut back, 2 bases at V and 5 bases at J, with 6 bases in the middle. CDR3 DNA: TGTGCCAGCAGCTTATCGTGGAATGAAAAACTGTTTTTT. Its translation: CASSLSWNEKLFF. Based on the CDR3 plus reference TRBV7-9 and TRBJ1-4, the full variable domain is DTGVSQNPRHKITKRGQNVTFRCDPISEHNRLYWYRQTLGQGPEFLTYFQNEAQLEKSRLLSDRFSAERPKGSFSTLEIQRTEQGDSAMYLCASSLSWNEKLFFGSGTQLSVL.

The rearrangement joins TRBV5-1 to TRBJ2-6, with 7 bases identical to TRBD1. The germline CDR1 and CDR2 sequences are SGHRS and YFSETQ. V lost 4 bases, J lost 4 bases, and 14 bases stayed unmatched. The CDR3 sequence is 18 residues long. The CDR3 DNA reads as TGCGCCAGCAGCCCGGCGACAGGGTTGTTTACAGGGGCCAACGTCCTGACTTTC. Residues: CASSPATGLFTGANVLTF.

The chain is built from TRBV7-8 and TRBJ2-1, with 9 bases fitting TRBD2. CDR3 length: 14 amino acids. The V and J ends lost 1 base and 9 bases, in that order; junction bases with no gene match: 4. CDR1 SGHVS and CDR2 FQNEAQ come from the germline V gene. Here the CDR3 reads CASSLGTSAGEQFF. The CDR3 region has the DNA TGTGCCAGCAGCTTAGGGACTAGCGCGGGTGAGCAGTTCTTC.

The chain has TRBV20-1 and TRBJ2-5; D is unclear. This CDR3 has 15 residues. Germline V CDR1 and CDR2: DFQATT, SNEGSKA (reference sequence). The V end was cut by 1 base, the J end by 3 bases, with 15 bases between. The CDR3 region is CSARGVGISKETQYF. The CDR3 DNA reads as TGCAGTGCTAGAGGCGTGGGGATCAGTAAAGAGACCCAGTACTTC.

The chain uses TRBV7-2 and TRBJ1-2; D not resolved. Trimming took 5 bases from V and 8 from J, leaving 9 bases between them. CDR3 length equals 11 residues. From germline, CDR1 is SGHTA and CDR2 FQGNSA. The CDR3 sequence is CASSTTGGYTF. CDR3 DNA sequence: TGTGCCAGCAGCACGACTGGGGGCTACACCTTC. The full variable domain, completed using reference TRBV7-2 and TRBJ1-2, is GAGVSQSPSNKVTEKGKDVELRCDPISGHTALYWYRQSLGQGLEFLIYFQGNSAPDKSGLPSDRFSAERTGGSVSTLTIQRTQQEDSAVYLCASSTTGGYTFGSGTRLTVV.

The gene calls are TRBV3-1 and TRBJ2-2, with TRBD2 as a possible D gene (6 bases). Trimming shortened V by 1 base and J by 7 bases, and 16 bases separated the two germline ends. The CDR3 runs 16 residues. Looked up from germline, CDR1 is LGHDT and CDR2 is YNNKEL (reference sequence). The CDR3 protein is CASSQASLTRVGELFF. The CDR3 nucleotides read TGTGCCAGCAGCCAAGCTTCCCTGACTAGAGTCGGGGAGCTGTTTTTT.

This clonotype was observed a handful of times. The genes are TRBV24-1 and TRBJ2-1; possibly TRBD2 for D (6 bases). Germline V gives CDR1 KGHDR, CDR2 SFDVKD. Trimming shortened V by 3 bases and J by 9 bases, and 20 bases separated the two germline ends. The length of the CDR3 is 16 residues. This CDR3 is CATSDGSGGRIGEQFF. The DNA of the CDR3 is TGTGCCACCAGTGATGGGAGCGGAGGGAGAATCGGTGAGCAGTTCTTC.

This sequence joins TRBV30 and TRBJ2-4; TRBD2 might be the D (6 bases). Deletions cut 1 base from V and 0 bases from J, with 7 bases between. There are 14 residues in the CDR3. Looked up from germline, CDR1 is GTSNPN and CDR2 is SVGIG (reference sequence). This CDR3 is CAWSGGLAKNIQYF. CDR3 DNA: TGTGCCTGGAGTGGGGGACTAGCCAAAAACATTCAGTACTTC.

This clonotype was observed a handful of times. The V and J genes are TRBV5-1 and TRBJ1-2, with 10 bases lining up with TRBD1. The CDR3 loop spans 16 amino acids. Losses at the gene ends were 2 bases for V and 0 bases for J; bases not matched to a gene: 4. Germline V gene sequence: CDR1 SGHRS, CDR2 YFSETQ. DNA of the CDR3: TGCGCCAGCAGCTTCGGGACAGGGGCATCTAACTATGGCTACACCTTC. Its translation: CASSFGTGASNYGYTF. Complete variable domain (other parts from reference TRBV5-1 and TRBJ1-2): KAGVTQTPRYLIKTRGQQVTLSCSPISGHRSVSWYQQTPGQGLQFLFEYFSETQRNKGNFPGRFSGRQFSNSRSEMNVSTLELGDSALYLCASSFGTGASNYGYTFGSGTRLTVV.